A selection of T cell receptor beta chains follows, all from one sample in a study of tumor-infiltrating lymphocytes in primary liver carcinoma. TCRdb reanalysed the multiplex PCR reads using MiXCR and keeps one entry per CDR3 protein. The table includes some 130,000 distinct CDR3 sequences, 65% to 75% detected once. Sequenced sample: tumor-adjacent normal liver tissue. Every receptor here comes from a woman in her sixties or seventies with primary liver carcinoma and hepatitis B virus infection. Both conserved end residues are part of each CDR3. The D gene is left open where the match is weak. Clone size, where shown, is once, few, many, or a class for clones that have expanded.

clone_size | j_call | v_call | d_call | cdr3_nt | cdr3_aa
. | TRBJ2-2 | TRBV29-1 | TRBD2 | TGCAGCGTTGAAGGGACTAGCAGGACCGGGGGGCTGTTTTTT | CSVEGTSRTGGLFF
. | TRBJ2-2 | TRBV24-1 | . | TGTGTCACCAGTGATTTCACGTCGACCGCGAACACCGGGGAGCTGTTTTTT | CVTSDFTSTANTGELFF
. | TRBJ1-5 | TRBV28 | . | TGTGCCAGCAACAGAGGGAGCGGCGGAAATCAGTCCCAGCATTTT | CASNRGSGGNQSQHF
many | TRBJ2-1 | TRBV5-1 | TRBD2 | TGCGCCAGCAGCTTACGAGCGGGAGACGGGAATGAGCAGTTCTTC | CASSLRAGDGNEQFF
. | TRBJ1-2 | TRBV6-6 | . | TGTGCCAGCAGTCCGGGACATGGTCTTCGTGGCTGCACCTTC | CASSPGHGLRGCTF
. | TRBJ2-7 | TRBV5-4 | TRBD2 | TGTGTCAGCAGCCATACTAGCGGGAAGTTCTACGTGCAGTACTTC | CVSSHTSGKFYVQYF
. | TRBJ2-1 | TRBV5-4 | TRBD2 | TGTGGCAGCAGTCCGCGGGGGGGCGCTTTGAATGAGCAGTTCTTC | CGSSPRGGALNEQFF
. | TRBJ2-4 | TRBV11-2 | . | TGTGCCAGCAGCTTAGTAGGGGGTAGAGGCGAAATTCAGTACTTC | CASSLVGGRGEIQYF
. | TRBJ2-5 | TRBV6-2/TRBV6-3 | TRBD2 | TGTGTCAGCAGCTCCTACGGTATTAGCGGGAGTTCTACTCAGGAGACCCAGTACTTC | CVSSSYGISGSSTQETQYF
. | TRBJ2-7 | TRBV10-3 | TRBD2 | TGTGCCATCAGTGAGTCTTTCGGGACGGCCGGGAGGAACGAGCAGTATTTC | CAISESFGTAGRNEQYF
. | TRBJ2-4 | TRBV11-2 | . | TGTGCCAGCAGTTCCGGGATAGGGTTAAACATTCAGTACTTT | CASSSGIGLNIQYF
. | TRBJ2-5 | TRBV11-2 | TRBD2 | TGTGCCATCAGTTACTCCCGTGGTAGCGGGAGAGAGATCCAGTACTTC | CAISYSRGSGREIQYF
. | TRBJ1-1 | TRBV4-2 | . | TGTGCCAGCAGCCCATTGGATGGTCGGGGGGGCACTGAAACTTTCTTT | CASSPLDGRGGTETFF
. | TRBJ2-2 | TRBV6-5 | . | TGTGCCAGCAATATAATTCCGGACAGCACCGGGGAGCTATTTTTT | CASNIIPDSTGELFF
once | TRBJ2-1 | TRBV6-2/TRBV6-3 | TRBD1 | TGTGTCAGCAGTTACCTTATAGGGGACAGGGGTCACAATGGGCAGTTCTTC | CVSSYLIGDRGHNGQFF
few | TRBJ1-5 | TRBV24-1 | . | TGTGCCACCAGTGATTTGCAGGGCAATCAGTCCCAGCATTTT | CATSDLQGNQSQHF
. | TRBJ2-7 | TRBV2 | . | TGTGCCAGCAGAGACTCCGGGAGTAGCGCCTCCGAGCAGTACTTC | CASRDSGSSASEQYF
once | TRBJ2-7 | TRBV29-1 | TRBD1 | TGCAGCGTGAAGACAGGGGGCAAGGGCGACCAGTACTTC | CSVKTGGKGDQYF
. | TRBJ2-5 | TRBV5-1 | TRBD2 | TGCGCCAGGAGCGGGGGTGTGAGGGAAGAGACCCAGTACTTC | CARSGGVREETQYF
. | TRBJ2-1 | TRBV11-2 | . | TGTGCCAGCAACCGACTGCCGTCGGGATACAATGAGCAGTTCTTC | CASNRLPSGYNEQFF
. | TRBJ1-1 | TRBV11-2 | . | TGTGCCAGCAGCCACTTCCCAGATATGACAGAATTAAGCATTGAAGCTTTCTTT | CASSHFPDMTELSIEAFF
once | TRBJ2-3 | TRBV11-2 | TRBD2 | TGTGTCAGCAGCTTGGGACTAGCGGTACCAGATACGCAGTATTTT | CVSSLGLAVPDTQYF